What follows describes a single T cell receptor beta chain. Its antigen is unidentified. There are 14 residues in the CDR3. With 3 bases clipped from V and 11 bases from J, the junction kept 8 bases outside the gene matches. Using unique molecular identifiers, the investigators prepared the TCRbeta library. TCRdb processed the PCR reads anew with MiXCR; each CDR3 protein has one entry. The repertoire holds hundreds of thousands of distinct CDR3 sequences, with roughly a quarter as singletons. This record comes from a study of T-cell reconstitution after alpha-beta-depleted transplantation in children. Study findings and constraints: One year post-transplant, T-cell counts and diversity were largely derived from T cells produced anew. Several hundred expanded graft clones reportedly gave rise to the alpha-beta T cells present about two months after transplant. Recipient T cells and thymic progenitors that survived were the source of the high TCRbeta diversity seen at day 60 in some patients.

V gene TRBV12-3 or TRBV12-4 combines with J gene TRBJ2-1; TRBD2 matches at 9 bases. This clonotype was sampled from a girl aged 2 to 10 with Fanconi anemia, due to receive a stem cell transplant. The source was PBMCs, collected before TCRalphabeta/CD19-depleted stem cell transplant. The CDR3 is CASSLAGGPGQQFF. CDR3 coding DNA: TGTGCCAGCAGTTTGGCGGGGGGGCCCGGCCAGCAGTTCTTC.